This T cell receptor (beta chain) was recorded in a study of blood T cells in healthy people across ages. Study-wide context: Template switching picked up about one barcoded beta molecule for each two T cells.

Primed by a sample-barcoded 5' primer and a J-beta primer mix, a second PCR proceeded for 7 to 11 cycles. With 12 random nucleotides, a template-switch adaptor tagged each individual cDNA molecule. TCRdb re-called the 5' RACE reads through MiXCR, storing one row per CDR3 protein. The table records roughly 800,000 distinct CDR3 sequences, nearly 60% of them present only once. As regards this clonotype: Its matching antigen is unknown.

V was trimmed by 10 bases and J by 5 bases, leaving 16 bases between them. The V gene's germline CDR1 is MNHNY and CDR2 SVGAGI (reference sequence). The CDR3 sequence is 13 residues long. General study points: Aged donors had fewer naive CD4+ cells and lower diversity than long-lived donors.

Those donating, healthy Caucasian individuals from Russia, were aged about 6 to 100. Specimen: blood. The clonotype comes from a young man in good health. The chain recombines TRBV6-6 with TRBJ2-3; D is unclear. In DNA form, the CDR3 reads TGTGCCACCAGGTTTTTGGTCCAAGATACGCAGTATTTT. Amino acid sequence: CATRFLVQDTQYF.